A single sample is the source of the 31 T cell receptor beta chains below, sequenced in a study of spatial heterogeneity in lung cancer. TCRdb reprocessed the 5' RACE reads with MiXCR, giving one entry per CDR3 protein. The repertoire holds approximately 9,000 distinct CDR3 sequences, with about 4.5% as singletons. The time point: sample taken at primary tumor resection. No cell sorting; template was whole RNA from tumor, lung tissue or PBMC. Sample: PBMCs, taken at surgery. The receptors were gathered from a male donor with early-stage non-small cell lung cancer.

Sample share makes this clonotype medium-sized (0.01 to 0.1%). This beta chain came through as a stray read in a library set up for alpha chains, and its size says little. V usage is TRBV12-3 or TRBV12-4 and J usage is TRBJ1-2; D remains ambiguous. The CDR3 loop spans 13 amino acids. V shed 7 bases and J shed 7 bases, with 16 bases lying between them. CDR3 in DNA: TGTGCCAGCACCATAAAAGGGTCTTCTGGCTACACCTTC. Protein product: CASTIKGSSGYTF.

This clonotype has ten or more counts. With the library built for alpha chains, this beta chain is off target and its frequency is not meaningful. This chain uses TRBV3-1 with TRBJ1-4; D not resolved. Trimming took off 1 base at V and 8 bases at J, with 8 bases between the two ends. The CDR3 totals 13 residues. The germline gives CDR1 LGHDT, CDR2 YNNKEL (reference sequence). DNA of the CDR3: TGTGCCAGCAGCCAAGTTTATGACGAAAAACTGTTTTTT. Translated: CASSQVYDEKLFF.

In this sample, this clonotype turned up many times. Since it is a stray read in a library aimed at alpha chains, this beta chain has a size that is not meaningful. V gene TRBV5-5 combines with J gene TRBJ1-3; D is uncertain. In germline, CDR1 is SGHKS, CDR2 YYEKEE (reference sequence). The CDR3 has 15 residues. Trimming took 0 bases from V and 0 from J, leaving 7 bases between them. CDR3 sequence reads: CASSLASNSGNTIYF. The CDR3 DNA is TGTGCCAGCAGCTTGGCCAGTAACTCTGGAAACACCATATATTTT.

This clonotype was seen at least ten times. Within a library made for alpha chains, this beta chain is off target, and its count is uninformative. The J gene is TRBJ2-5, the V gene TRBV20-1, with D tentatively TRBD1 (5 bases). This CDR3 region has 12 residues. The germline V gene has CDR1 DFQATT and CDR2 SNEGSKA (reference sequence). In DNA, the CDR3 is TGCAGCTCAGGGTTTAAGCAAGAGACCCAGTACTTC. Its protein is CSSGFKQETQYF.

This clonotype was counted at least ten times. This beta chain slipped into a library made for alpha chains as a stray read, so its size is not meaningful. The chain employs TRBV28 and TRBJ2-2; no definite D call. Between the trimmed V and J ends, which lost 7 bases and 8 bases, there was a span of 8 bases. The germline V gene encodes CDR1 MDHEN and CDR2 SYDVKM. The CDR3 runs 11 residues. CDR3 in amino acids: CASTNPGELFF. In nucleotides, the CDR3 is TGTGCCAGCACCAACCCGGGGGAGCTGTTTTTT.

Only a few counts were recorded for this clonotype. This beta chain lies outside the target of a library built for alpha chains; its clone size means little. The chain has TRBV6-6 and TRBJ2-5, with 9 nucleotides matching TRBD2. V trimming: 3 bases; J trimming: 0 bases; junction bases outside the gene matches: 2. Germline-derived CDR1 and CDR2 are MNHNY and SVGAGI (reference sequence). This CDR3 region has 15 residues. The DNA for the CDR3 is TGTGCCAGCAGTTATACTAGCGGGTACCAAGAGACCCAGTACTTC. It yields the protein CASSYTSGYQETQYF.

This clonotype was seen repeatedly, ten times or more. Found in a library prepared for alpha chains, this beta chain is an off-target read, and its abundance has little meaning. This chain uses TRBV10-3 with TRBJ1-1; D is ambiguous. V lost 2 bases, J lost 1 base, and 8 bases lay in between. Germline CDR1 ENHRY, CDR2 SYGVKD. This CDR3 comprises 14 residues. The CDR3 loop reads CAISEGTKNTEAFF. CDR3 nucleotide sequence: TGTGCCATCAGTGAGGGCACTAAGAACACTGAAGCTTTCTTT.

This clonotype has at least ten counts. This beta chain is a stray sequence in a library constructed for alpha chains; its clone size is not meaningful. This chain links TRBV5-1 with TRBJ2-3; D perhaps matches TRBD2 (6 bases). The CDR3 loop spans 14 amino acids. Germline V CDR1 and CDR2: SGHRS, YFSETQ. The V end was cut by 0 bases, the J end by 5 bases, with 10 bases between. The chain's CDR3 is CASSLVGGVDTQYF. The CDR3 bases are TGCGCCAGCAGCTTGGTCGGAGGGGTAGATACGCAGTATTTT. The full variable domain, completed using reference TRBV5-1 and TRBJ2-3, is KAGVTQTPRYLIKTRGQQVTLSCSPISGHRSVSWYQQTPGQGLQFLFEYFSETQRNKGNFPGRFSGRQFSNSRSEMNVSTLELGDSALYLCASSLVGGVDTQYFGPGTRLTVL.

Details on this clonotype: This beta chain appears as a stray read in a library generated for alpha chains; its size is not informative. The J gene is TRBJ2-5, the V gene TRBV25-1; D remains ambiguous. V lost 5 bases to trimming and J lost 5 bases, with 9 bases between them. Germline V gives CDR1 MGHDK, CDR2 SYGVNS. This CDR3 comprises 12 residues. The CDR3 is CASSSTGETQYF. The CDR3 nucleotides read TGTGCCAGCAGTAGCACCGGGGAGACCCAGTACTTC.

This clonotype was picked up many times. Since it is a stray read in a library aimed at alpha chains, this beta chain has a size that is not meaningful. J is TRBJ1-2 and V is TRBV12-3 or TRBV12-4; 9 bases fit TRBD1. This CDR3 comprises 14 residues. Germline trimming cut 6 bases from V and 2 bases from J; bases unmatched to any gene: 4. CDR3 region: CASRWTGENYGYTF. The CDR3 region has the DNA TGTGCCAGCAGGTGGACAGGGGAAAACTATGGCTACACCTTC.

There are many counts of this clonotype. Found in a library prepared for alpha chains, this beta chain is an off-target read, and its abundance has little meaning. CDR3 sequence: CASRGTGLKNEQFF. DNA for the CDR3: TGTGCCAGCAGGGGGACAGGGTTGAAGAATGAGCAGTTCTTC. The rearrangement uses TRBV6-1 and TRBJ2-1; the match to TRBD1 covers 9 bases. The CDR3 extends over 14 amino acids. J lost 7 bases, V lost 6 bases, and 7 bases had no gene match. CDR1 is MNHNS and CDR2 is SASEGT in the germline V gene.

Many counts were recorded for this clonotype. This beta chain turned up in a library designed for alpha chains; as an off-target read, its abundance says little. The chain links TRBV29-1 to TRBJ1-1; D is ambiguous. Germline V gene sequence: CDR1 SQVTM, CDR2 ANQGSEA. Trimming stripped 4 bases from V and 1 base from J, with 16 bases between. There are 15 residues in the CDR3. The CDR3 here is CSVVDSSSTNTEAFF. The CDR3 DNA reads as TGCAGCGTTGTGGATTCCAGTTCTACGAACACTGAAGCTTTCTTT.

This clonotype was seen ten or more times. Little can be read into the size of this beta chain, an off-target read in a library designed for alpha chains. The chain carries TRBV7-2 and TRBJ1-5; the D is unclear. Deletions cut 3 bases from V and 2 bases from J, with 8 bases between. Germline lookup yields CDR1 SGHTA and CDR2 FQGNSA. The CDR3 totals 14 residues. CDR3: CASSFTFGNQPQHF. The CDR3 nucleotides read TGTGCCAGCAGCTTCACCTTCGGCAATCAGCCCCAGCATTTT.

By share of the sample, this clonotype is medium-sized. Because the library targeted alpha chains, this beta chain is an off-target read whose size means little. The chain links TRBV24-1 to TRBJ2-3; 12 positions agree with TRBD2. J was trimmed by 4 bases and V by 4 bases; bases with no gene match: 2. The CDR3 runs to 15 residues. Germline values: CDR1 KGHDR, CDR2 SFDVKD. For the CDR3, the DNA is TGTGCCACCAGTGACGCTAGCGGGGGGGCAGATACGCAGTATTTT. This sequence encodes CATSDASGGADTQYF.

This clonotype was counted ten times or more. Since it is a stray read in a library aimed at alpha chains, this beta chain has a size that is not meaningful. The V gene is TRBV6-5, the J gene TRBJ2-3; TRBD2 matches 8 bases. This CDR3 contains 18 residues. Trimming cost V 5 bases and J 7 bases; bases outside gene matches: 20. CDR1 is MNHEY, CDR2 SVGAGI, per germline. The CDR3 DNA sequence: TGTGCCAGCAGTGGCTCATCCGAGTGGCGGGGGGCGTTAAATACGCAGTATTTT. It yields the protein CASSGSSEWRGALNTQYF.

By sample fraction, this clonotype is medium-sized. A library prepared for alpha chains yielded this beta chain as an off-target read; its size is of little meaning. This rearrangement joins TRBV30 to TRBJ2-4, with D unresolved. This CDR3 contains 11 residues. The V and J ends lost 4 bases and 16 bases respectively, with 17 bases between them. Germline values: CDR1 GTSNPN, CDR2 SVGIG (reference sequence). DNA of the CDR3: TGTGCCTGGACGAACGGGTTTTTGAGATACTTC. Encoded protein: CAWTNGFLRYF.

This clonotype was recorded many times. The library was built for alpha chains, so this beta chain is an off-target read and its size means little. The rearrangement joins TRBV5-1 to TRBJ2-3; TRBD2 is a possible D gene (5 bases). Per the germline V gene, CDR1 is SGHRS and CDR2 is YFSETQ. V was trimmed by 0 bases and J by 1 base, leaving 15 bases between them. CDR3 size: 17 residues. The CDR3 DNA reads TGCGCCAGCAGCTTGGCACTAACTAGTCTAGGCACAGATACGCAGTATTTT. Its protein product is CASSLALTSLGTDTQYF.

This clonotype showed up many times. Within a library made for alpha chains, this beta chain is off target, and its count is uninformative. The gene calls are TRBV30 and TRBJ2-7; unclear D gene. The ends were cut back, 6 bases at V and 2 bases at J, with 17 bases in the middle. The CDR3 has 14 residues. Germline V CDR1 and CDR2: GTSNPN, SVGIG (reference sequence). The DNA of the CDR3 is TGTGCCTGTCCTAAACCGGGCTCTACCTACGAGCAGTACTTC. Translation gives CACPKPGSTYEQYF.

This clonotype was seen repeatedly, ten times or more. Since the library was made to target alpha chains, this beta chain is a stray read and its abundance is not meaningful. The CDR3 is CASSQDFTGVSGQPQHF. DNA of the CDR3: TGTGCCAGCAGCCAGGATTTTACAGGGGTATCGGGTCAGCCCCAGCATTTT. The rearrangement links TRBV3-1 to TRBJ1-5; TRBD1 matches at 7 bases. Germline CDR1 LGHDT, CDR2 YNNKEL (reference sequence). The trim removed 3 bases at V and 6 bases at J, leaving 14 bases unmatched. This CDR3 has 17 residues.

This clonotype was recorded many times. Found in a library prepared for alpha chains, this beta chain is an off-target read, and its abundance has little meaning. The chain employs TRBV5-1 and TRBJ2-3; possible D gene TRBD1, 6 bases. The CDR3 consists of 18 residues. V shed 3 bases and J shed 0 bases, with 20 bases lying between them. The germline CDR1 and CDR2 sequences are SGHRS and YFSETQ. The CDR3 reads CASSSIYGGRSSTDTQYF. CDR3 nucleotides: TGCGCCAGCAGCTCAATTTATGGGGGCCGCTCTAGCACAGATACGCAGTATTTT.

Many counts were recorded for this clonotype. The library was designed around alpha chains, so this beta chain is a stray read whose abundance carries little weight. The genes are TRBV4-3 and TRBJ2-3; the D gene could be TRBD1 or TRBD2 (5 bases each). V shed 4 bases and J shed 1 base, with 12 bases lying between them. CDR1 LGHNA and CDR2 YSLEER come from the germline V gene. This CDR3 has 15 amino acids. Here the CDR3 DNA reads TGCGCCAGCAGCCGCCGAAGGGGAGGCACAGATACGCAGTATTTT. Its protein product is CASSRRRGGTDTQYF.

There are many counts of this clonotype. Found in a library prepared for alpha chains, this beta chain is an off-target read, and its abundance has little meaning. The V and J genes are TRBV5-6 and TRBJ1-5; D is perhaps TRBD1 (6 bases). The CDR3 is 18 residues long. CDR1 and CDR2 (germline): SGHDT, YYEEEE. V was trimmed by 0 bases and J by 2 bases, leaving 18 bases between them. The CDR3 region has the DNA TGTGCCAGCAGCTTGGGGGGCTCCGCAGGGGTAGGCAATCAGCCCCAGCATTTT. Its protein is CASSLGGSAGVGNQPQHF.

Ten or more counts support this clonotype. This beta chain turned up in a library designed for alpha chains; as an off-target read, its abundance says little. The chain carries TRBV6-5 and TRBJ1-6; D not resolved. Looked up from germline, CDR1 is MNHEY and CDR2 is SVGAGI. The CDR3 length is 14 residues. Deletions cut 6 bases from V and 7 bases from J, with 13 bases between. The CDR3 DNA is TGTGCCAGCAGAAACGGAGGGTGGAATTCACCCCTCCACTTT. Translated: CASRNGGWNSPLHF.

This clonotype is labeled as medium-sized. This beta chain slipped into a library made for alpha chains as a stray read, so its size is not meaningful. The rearrangement links TRBV4-2 to TRBJ2-3; TRBD2 might be the D (5 bases). This CDR3 is 14 amino acids long. From germline, CDR1 is LGHNA and CDR2 YNFKEQ. The ends were cut back, 6 bases at V and 4 bases at J, with 14 bases in the middle. The chain's CDR3 is CASSTTRDPDTQYF. The CDR3 DNA follows: TGTGCCAGCAGTACAACCCGGGATCCAGATACGCAGTATTTT.

This clonotype was seen many times. With the library built for alpha chains, this beta chain is off target and its frequency is not meaningful. The chain employs TRBV7-9 and TRBJ1-1, with TRBD1 matching over 8 bases. Germline V gene sequence: CDR1 SEHNR, CDR2 FQNEAQ (reference sequence). The ends lost 5 bases at V and 4 bases at J; junction bases unmatched: 9. The length of the CDR3 is 15 residues. CDR3 sequence (DNA): TGTGCCAGCAGCATTACAGGGGGAAGGGGCACTGAAGCTTTCTTT. Protein: CASSITGGRGTEAFF.

A note on this clonotype: This beta chain is an unintended read in a library built for alpha chains; its size means little. The rearrangement links TRBV14 to TRBJ1-6; no reliable D call. There are 14 residues in the CDR3. Trimming took 6 bases from V and 4 from J, leaving 10 bases between them. Germline V CDR1 and CDR2: SGHDN, FVKESK. The CDR3 region is CASSRTVYNSPLHF. DNA of the CDR3: TGTGCCAGCAGTCGTACGGTATATAATTCACCCCTCCACTTT.

This clonotype was observed at least ten times. Because this beta chain is a stray read in a library intended to capture alpha chains, its abundance should not be given much weight. The chain has TRBV9 and TRBJ1-1; D remains ambiguous. The CDR3 is 13 amino acids. Between the trimmed V and J ends, which lost 6 bases and 5 bases, there was a span of 14 bases. Per germline, CDR1 SGDLS and CDR2 YYNGEE. The CDR3 reads CASTSLGRTEAFF. CDR3 nucleotides: TGTGCCAGCACCAGTCTAGGGAGGACTGAAGCTTTCTTT.

This clonotype was counted ten times or more. The library was designed around alpha chains, so this beta chain is a stray read whose abundance carries little weight. The V gene is TRBV7-2, the J gene TRBJ2-2; 7 bases are shared with TRBD1. V was pared by 9 bases and J by 6 bases, with 22 bases of the junction left unmatched. Germline CDR1 SGHTA, CDR2 FQGNSA. CDR3 length: 18 amino acids. This CDR3 is CASLESRYKRGPSGELFF. For the CDR3, the DNA is TGTGCCAGTTTAGAAAGCAGATACAAAAGGGGGCCTTCCGGGGAGCTGTTTTTT.

This clonotype appeared many times. This beta chain is a stray read from a library made for alpha chains; its abundance is not meaningful. The chain combines TRBV28 with TRBJ2-1; maybe TRBD1 (6 bases). This CDR3 contains 14 residues. The V gene lost 5 bases and the J gene lost 5 bases, with 13 bases spanning the gap. The germline CDR1 and CDR2 sequences are MDHEN and SYDVKM. This chain's CDR3 is CASSRGQLNNEQFF. CDR3 nucleotides: TGTGCCAGCAGTCGCGGACAGTTGAACAATGAGCAGTTCTTC.

This clonotype counts as medium-sized. This beta chain is off target for a library built for alpha chains, so its abundance means little. This chain joins TRBV4-1 and TRBJ2-7; D may be TRBD1 or TRBD2 (5 bases each). Trimming shortened V by 0 bases and J by 1 base, and 13 bases separated the two germline ends. The CDR3 runs 16 residues. The V gene's germline CDR1 is MGHRA and CDR2 YSYEKL. The CDR3 DNA sequence: TGCGCCAGCAGCCAAGAAGAAGGTGGGGGTTCCTACGAGCAGTACTTC. Translating gives CASSQEEGGGSYEQYF.

This clonotype was recorded at least ten times. Being off target in a library aimed at alpha chains, this beta chain has a size of little meaning. V is TRBV7-9 and J is TRBJ2-1; D unclear. Trimming cost V 2 bases and J 8 bases, with 7 bases left between them. The CDR3 runs 12 residues. Per germline, CDR1 SEHNR and CDR2 FQNEAQ (reference sequence). In DNA form, the CDR3 reads TGTGCCAGCAGCTTAATATTCTATGAGCAGTTCTTC. The encoded protein is CASSLIFYEQFF. The full variable domain, its missing parts supplied by reference TRBV7-9 and TRBJ2-1, is DTGVSQNPRHKITKRGQNVTFRCDPISEHNRLYWYRQTLGQGPEFLTYFQNEAQLEKSRLLSDRFSAERPKGSFSTLEIQRTEQGDSAMYLCASSLIFYEQFFGPGTRLTVL.